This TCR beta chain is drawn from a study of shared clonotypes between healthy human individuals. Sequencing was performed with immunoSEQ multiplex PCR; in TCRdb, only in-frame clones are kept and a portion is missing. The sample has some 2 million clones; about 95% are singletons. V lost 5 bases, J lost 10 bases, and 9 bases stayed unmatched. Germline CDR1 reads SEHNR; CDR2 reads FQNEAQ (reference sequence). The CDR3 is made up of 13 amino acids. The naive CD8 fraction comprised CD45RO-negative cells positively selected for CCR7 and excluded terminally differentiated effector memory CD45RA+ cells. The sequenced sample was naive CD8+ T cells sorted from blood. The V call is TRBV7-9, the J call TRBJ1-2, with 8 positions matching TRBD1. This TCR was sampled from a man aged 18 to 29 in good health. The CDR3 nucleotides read TGTGCCAGCAGCGGAGGACAGGGTTCGATCTACACCTTC. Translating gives CASSGGQGSIYTF. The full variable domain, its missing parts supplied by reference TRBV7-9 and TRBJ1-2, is DTGVSQNPRHKITKRGQNVTFRCDPISEHNRLYWYRQTLGQGPEFLTYFQNEAQLEKSRLLSDRFSAERPKGSFSTLEIQRTEQGDSAMYLCASSGGQGSIYTFGSGTRLTVV.